The rows below give T cell receptor beta chains drawn from one sample of a study of blood T cell repertoires in COVID-19. Sequencing was performed with immunoSEQ multiplex PCR; in TCRdb, only in-frame clones are kept and a portion is missing. The sample includes roughly 350,000 clones, around 87% seen only once; the top ten take under 5%. Sequencing was done on a sample of peripheral blood. The receptors were sampled from a woman aged 50 to 60 with active or convalescent COVID-19. Each CDR3 is given with its conserved first and last residue. D genes are given only for firm matches. Clone size is shown for a subset of rows, as once, few, many or a class of expanded clone.

J gene | V gene | D gene | clone size | CDR3 DNA | CDR3 protein
TRBJ2-7 | TRBV27 | TRBD1 | - | TGTGCCAGCAGTTCTCGACAGGGCTGGTACGAGCAGTACTTC | CASSSRQGWYEQYF
TRBJ2-7 | TRBV29-1 | TRBD2 | - | TGCAGCGTTCTTAGCGGGGACTCCTACGAGCAGTACTTC | CSVLSGDSYEQYF
TRBJ2-1 | TRBV2 | - | - | TGTGCCAGCAGTGTACGACAGGCAACCTCCTACAATGAGCAGTTCTTC | CASSVRQATSYNEQFF
TRBJ2-7 | TRBV28 | - | - | TGTGCCAGCAGTTTATGGGGGAGACCCTACGAGCAGTACTTC | CASSLWGRPYEQYF
TRBJ1-2 | TRBV28 | TRBD1 | once | TGTGCCAGCAGTTTTAGTAGTGACAGGGGTTATGGCTACACCTTC | CASSFSSDRGYGYTF
TRBJ1-1 | TRBV5-8 | TRBD1 | - | TGTGCCAGCAGCATTGGACAGGCCGACACTGAAGCTTTCTTT | CASSIGQADTEAFF
TRBJ2-7 | TRBV7-9 | - | - | TGTGCCAGCAGCTTAAGGTCTAGCCTGTACTTC | CASSLRSSLYF
TRBJ2-1 | TRBV5-1 | TRBD1 | - | TGCGCCAGCAGCTTGGGACAGGGGGCCGCGGGGAATGAGCAGTTCTTC | CASSLGQGAAGNEQFF
TRBJ2-1 | TRBV23-1 | - | - | TGCGCCAGCAGTCGCGGGACCCCGGGACTCTTCTACAATGAGCAGTTCTTC | CASSRGTPGLFYNEQFF
TRBJ1-1 | TRBV7-9 | - | - | TGTGCCAGCAGCTTAGTGTCAGAATTGAACACTGAAGCTTTCTTT | CASSLVSELNTEAFF
TRBJ2-1 | TRBV29-1 | - | - | TGCAGCGTTGGCAGGGTCAATGAGCAGTTCTTC | CSVGRVNEQFF
TRBJ2-7 | TRBV27 | - | - | TGTGCCAGCAGTCCCCCGGGGAACCCCTACGAGCAGTACTTC | CASSPPGNPYEQYF
TRBJ1-1 | TRBV7-2 | - | once | TGTGCCAGCACGGGAGGGAGGGTGAACACTGAAGCTTTCTTT | CASTGGRVNTEAFF
TRBJ1-4 | TRBV4-2 | TRBD1 | - | TGTGCCAGCAGCCAAGATCTAGGAGGGGGCAATGCTAATGAAAAACTGTTTTTT | CASSQDLGGGNANEKLFF
TRBJ2-7 | TRBV12-3/TRBV12-4 | - | - | TGTGCCAGCAGCCCCTCAGGCTACGAGCAGTACTTC | CASSPSGYEQYF
TRBJ1-6 | TRBV5-5 | TRBD1 | - | TGTGCCAGCAGCTTGCCGACAGGGGCCCACTATAATTCACCCCTCCACTTT | CASSLPTGAHYNSPLHF
TRBJ2-7 | TRBV4-2 | TRBD1 | - | TGTGCCAGCAGCCAAGCAAGTAGACAGGGGAACTACGAGCAGTACTTC | CASSQASRQGNYEQYF
TRBJ2-1 | TRBV7-3 | - | - | TGTGCCAGCAGCCGAGACAGTATCAATGAGCAGTTCTTC | CASSRDSINEQFF
TRBJ2-3 | TRBV7-9 | TRBD1 | - | TGTGCCAGCGGTCCAAGACAGGGGCCCACAGATACGCAGTATTTT | CASGPRQGPTDTQYF
TRBJ2-2 | TRBV5-1 | - | - | TGCGCCAGCAGCCCACGGACCGAGAATACCGGGGAGCTATTTTTT | CASSPRTENTGELFF
TRBJ2-5 | TRBV5-1 | TRBD2 | - | TGCGCCAGCAGGGATAGCGGGGGAACAGAGACCCAGTACTTC | CASRDSGGTETQYF
TRBJ2-7 | TRBV12-5 | TRBD2 | - | TGTGCTAGTGGTTTGGTAGGTTGGCCCGGGAGGGTTAGGGAGCAGTACTTC | CASGLVGWPGRVREQYF
TRBJ2-2 | TRBV9 | TRBD2 | once | TGTGCCAGCAGCGTAGGGTGGGGACTAGCGGGAGAAAACACCGGGGAGCTGTTTTTT | CASSVGWGLAGENTGELFF
TRBJ2-7 | TRBV5-1 | TRBD1 | once | TGCGCCAGCCGGGGGACAGGGGCCTACGAGCAGTACTTC | CASRGTGAYEQYF
TRBJ1-1 | TRBV29-1 | TRBD1 | - | TGCAGCGGCCATCAGGGGGTTTATACTGAAGCTTTCTTT | CSGHQGVYTEAFF
TRBJ1-1 | TRBV9 | - | - | TGTGCCAGCAGCCCTCCGGGGTGGCAGGGGTCTTTCTTT | CASSPPGWQGSFF
TRBJ2-7 | TRBV7-9 | TRBD2 | - | TGTGCCAGCAGCTCTAGCGGGGCCACCTACGAGCAGTACTTC | CASSSSGATYEQYF
TRBJ1-2 | TRBV3-1/TRBV3-2 | - | few | TGTGCCAGCAGCCAAGGGCAGAACTATGGCTACACCTTC | CASSQGQNYGYTF